These 31 T cell receptor beta chains were sequenced from one sample in a study of blood T cell repertoires in COVID-19. Here immunoSEQ multiplex PCR was the method, and the copy in TCRdb shows in-frame clones only, minus some. The data show approximately 280,000 clones, roughly 90% seen once. The sequenced sample was peripheral blood. The receptor source for this set is a man aged 40-50 years with acute or convalescent COVID-19.

CDR3: CASSLSTFTDTQYF. For the CDR3, the DNA is TGCGCCAGCAGCTTGAGCACCTTCACAGATACGCAGTATTTT. The V and J genes are TRBV5-1 and TRBJ2-3; D unclear. Germline V gives CDR1 SGHRS, CDR2 YFSETQ. The germline V and J ends were trimmed by 1 base and 2 bases, with 8 bases remaining between them. The length of the CDR3 is 14 residues.

This clone was observed once. The genes are TRBV5-1 and TRBJ2-3; D perhaps matches TRBD1 (6 bases). Trimming removed 3 bases at V and 2 bases at J, with 16 bases between. From germline, CDR1 is SGHRS and CDR2 YFSETQ. The CDR3 loop spans 16 amino acids. In DNA form, the CDR3 reads TGCGCCAGCAGCTGGGCGGACAGCTTACTCACAGATACGCAGTATTTT. It yields the protein CASSWADSLLTDTQYF.

This sequence joins TRBV19 and TRBJ1-2; D perhaps matches TRBD1 (5 bases). Germline loops: CDR1 LNHDA, CDR2 SQIVND (reference sequence). The CDR3 loop spans 14 amino acids. Trimming stripped 2 bases from V and 4 bases from J, with 11 bases between. DNA for the CDR3: TGTGCCAGTAGTATAAGGGGAGGGTTCTATGGCTACACCTTC. Protein: CASSIRGGFYGYTF.

The J gene is TRBJ2-4, the V gene TRBV9, with D unresolved. Trimming removed 4 bases from V and 0 bases from J, with 8 bases in between. In germline, CDR1 is SGDLS, CDR2 YYNGEE. This CDR3 region has 14 residues. The CDR3 DNA follows: TGTGCCAGCAGCCCCGTCCTAGCCAAAAACATTCAGTACTTC. Amino acid sequence: CASSPVLAKNIQYF. Full variable domain (outside the CDR3, taken from reference TRBV9 and TRBJ2-4): DSGVTQTPKHLITATGQRVTLRCSPRSGDLSVYWYQQSLDQGLQFLIQYYNGEERAKGNILERFSAQQFPDLHSELNLSSLELGDSALYFCASSPVLAKNIQYFGAGTRLSVL.

V usage is TRBV12-3 or TRBV12-4 and J usage is TRBJ1-1; no clear D. Trimming pared 6 bases from V and 3 bases from J, leaving 8 bases between. This CDR3 has 12 residues. Written as DNA, the CDR3 is TGTGCCAGCAGCCTCCGGTACACTGAAGCTTTCTTT. It encodes CASSLRYTEAFF.

The chain recombines TRBV5-6 with TRBJ2-7; 8 bases fit TRBD1. The V and J ends lost 6 bases and 6 bases, in that order; junction bases with no gene match: 11. CDR1 is SGHDT, CDR2 YYEEEE, per germline. The CDR3 has 14 residues. The CDR3 DNA follows: TGTGCCAGCACCCTAGGACAGGGTTCGGTCGAGCAGTACTTC. Protein sequence: CASTLGQGSVEQYF.

V is TRBV15 and J is TRBJ1-1; TRBD1 matches 8 bases. V trimming: 1 base; J trimming: 7 bases; junction bases outside the gene matches: 8. Germline V lookup: CDR1 LNHNV, CDR2 YYDKDF (reference sequence). CDR3 size: 15 residues. As DNA, the CDR3 is TGTGCCACCAGCAGAGTCAGACAGGGGCTGGGTGAAGCTTTCTTT. This gives the protein CATSRVRQGLGEAFF.

This clone was counted a single time. Different DNA sequences within this sample yield the same CDR3. V usage is TRBV11-2 and J usage is TRBJ2-7; TRBD1 matches 9 bases. With 1 base clipped from V and 2 bases from J, the junction kept 0 bases outside the gene matches. CDR1 is SGHAT, CDR2 FQNNGV, per germline. The CDR3 covers 14 residues. The CDR3, as DNA: TGTGCCAGCAGCTTAGGGACAGGGGCCTACGAGCAGTACTTC. This gives the protein CASSLGTGAYEQYF.

The V gene is TRBV12-3 or TRBV12-4, the J gene TRBJ2-3, with TRBD2 as a possible D gene (5 bases). The V gene lost 7 bases and the J gene lost 6 bases, with 11 bases spanning the gap. The CDR3 sequence is 12 residues long. In DNA form, the CDR3 reads TGTGCCAGCACAGATTTAGCGGATACGCAGTATTTT. Translated, it gives CASTDLADTQYF.

The chain recombines TRBV9 with TRBJ1-2; 9 bases line up with TRBD1. The J segment lost 4 bases and the V segment lost 3 bases, leaving 19 bases of the junction unmatched. The CDR3 length is 19 residues. Germline loops: CDR1 SGDLS, CDR2 YYNGEE. The CDR3 nucleotides read TGTGCCAGCAGCGCTGAGGTACCGGGGATGACAGGGGGTTCCTATGGCTACACCTTC. As protein: CASSAEVPGMTGGSYGYTF. Based on the CDR3 plus reference TRBV9 and TRBJ1-2, the full variable domain is DSGVTQTPKHLITATGQRVTLRCSPRSGDLSVYWYQQSLDQGLQFLIQYYNGEERAKGNILERFSAQQFPDLHSELNLSSLELGDSALYFCASSAEVPGMTGGSYGYTFGSGTRLTVV.

In this sample, this clone turned up once. The chain combines TRBV5-6 with TRBJ1-3; no reliable D call. With 3 bases removed from V and 0 bases from J, the gap between germline ends came to 13 bases. The CDR3 extends over 16 amino acids. Looked up from germline, CDR1 is SGHDT and CDR2 is YYEEEE. This CDR3 reads CASSSVGSFSGNTIYF. DNA for the CDR3: TGTGCCAGCAGCTCGGTCGGGTCTTTCTCTGGAAACACCATATATTTT.

This clone was seen only once. The CDR3 DNA is TGCAGCGTTGAAGTTCAAGCCACGGGTCAAGAGACCCAGTACTTC. Protein sequence: CSVEVQATGQETQYF. V is TRBV29-1 and J is TRBJ2-5; D not certain. The germline V gene has CDR1 SQVTM and CDR2 ANQGSEA. V was trimmed by 1 base and J by 2 bases, leaving 14 bases between them. This CDR3 spans 15 amino acids.

This rearrangement joins TRBV9 to TRBJ1-3, with D maybe TRBD1 (6 bases). From germline, CDR1 is SGDLS and CDR2 YYNGEE. V was trimmed by 3 bases and J by 5 bases, leaving 15 bases between them. The CDR3 has 15 amino acids. The CDR3 sequence: CASSARGVARNTIYF. The CDR3 bases are TGTGCCAGCAGCGCCAGGGGCGTTGCTAGAAACACCATATATTTT. Combining the CDR3 with reference TRBV9 and TRBJ1-3 gives the whole variable domain DSGVTQTPKHLITATGQRVTLRCSPRSGDLSVYWYQQSLDQGLQFLIQYYNGEERAKGNILERFSAQQFPDLHSELNLSSLELGDSALYFCASSARGVARNTIYFGEGSWLTVV.

The rearrangement joins TRBV10-3 to TRBJ1-1; maybe TRBD1 (6 bases). Germline loops: CDR1 ENHRY, CDR2 SYGVKD. V lost 9 bases and J lost 4, with 15 bases in between. The CDR3 runs 13 residues. CDR3 region: CAIEQGRGTEAFF. The CDR3 DNA reads as TGTGCCATAGAACAGGGCAGGGGCACTGAAGCTTTCTTT.

The rearrangement links TRBV5-4 to TRBJ1-1; D gene unclear. The CDR3 sequence is 13 residues long. Germline CDR1 and CDR2: SGHNT and YYREEE (reference sequence). Trimming left V 0 bases short and J 4 bases short, with 7 bases between. The CDR3 here is CASSLGQATEAFF. CDR3 nucleotides: TGTGCCAGCAGCTTGGGGCAGGCCACTGAAGCTTTCTTT.

This rearrangement joins TRBV7-3 to TRBJ2-1, with TRBD2 matching over 12 bases. V shed 9 bases, J shed 7 bases, and the junction held 1 base outside the gene matches. The length of the CDR3 is 12 residues. Germline V gene sequence: CDR1 SGHTA, CDR2 FQGTGA. Here the CDR3 DNA reads TGTGCCAGTGGACTAGCGGGAAATGAGCAGTTCTTC. As protein: CASGLAGNEQFF.

V usage is TRBV11-2 and J usage is TRBJ1-1; D call uncertain. The CDR3 totals 13 residues. V was cut by 5 bases and J by 4 bases, with 11 bases left in between. CDR1 is SGHAT, CDR2 FQNNGV, per germline. This CDR3 reads CASSRLGSTEAFF. CDR3 nucleotides: TGTGCCAGCAGCCGGCTAGGCAGCACTGAAGCTTTCTTT.

This clone was picked up one time. This sequence joins TRBV5-1 and TRBJ1-1; a possible D gene is TRBD1 (6 bases). This CDR3 has 14 amino acids. The V gene's germline CDR1 is SGHRS and CDR2 YFSETQ. V was trimmed by 4 bases and J by 5 bases, leaving 15 bases between them. CDR3: CASSRGTQGTEAFF. DNA for the CDR3: TGCGCCAGCAGCCGAGGGACCCAGGGGACTGAAGCTTTCTTT. The full variable domain, rest sourced from reference TRBV5-1 and TRBJ1-1, is KAGVTQTPRYLIKTRGQQVTLSCSPISGHRSVSWYQQTPGQGLQFLFEYFSETQRNKGNFPGRFSGRQFSNSRSEMNVSTLELGDSALYLCASSRGTQGTEAFFGQGTRLTVV.

The chain combines TRBV24-1 with TRBJ1-2, with no clear D. CDR1 and CDR2 from the germline V gene are KGHDR and SFDVKD. The CDR3 consists of 14 residues. The V end was cut by 3 bases, the J end by 10 bases, with 17 bases between. CDR3 loop: CATSDGPTDLFYTF. The DNA for the CDR3 is TGTGCCACCAGTGATGGGCCGACCGACCTCTTCTACACCTTC.

This sequence joins TRBV6-5 and TRBJ1-1; D gene uncertain. The CDR3 is 12 amino acids. The ends were cut back, 8 bases at V and 11 bases at J, with 18 bases in the middle. Germline V gene sequence: CDR1 MNHEY, CDR2 SVGAGI. Here the CDR3 reads CASQSLSVGAFF. As DNA, the CDR3 is TGTGCCAGCCAGTCCCTTTCGGTGGGCGCTTTCTTT.

This chain joins TRBV7-6 and TRBJ1-1; the match to TRBD1 covers 7 bases. This CDR3 region has 15 residues. The trim removed 5 bases at V and 0 bases at J, leaving 6 bases unmatched. CDR1 and CDR2 (germline): SGHVS, FNYEAQ. The CDR3, as DNA: TGTGCCAGCAGCCCGTCCGGGACAGTGAACACTGAAGCTTTCTTT. The encoded protein is CASSPSGTVNTEAFF. Filled out from reference TRBV7-6 and TRBJ1-1, the complete variable domain reads GAGVSQSPRYKVTKRGQDVALRCDPISGHVSLYWYRQALGQGPEFLTYFNYEAQQDKSGLPNDRFSAERPEGSISTLTIQRTEQRDSAMYRCASSPSGTVNTEAFFGQGTRLTVV.

V is TRBV6-5 and J is TRBJ2-2; 9 bases map to TRBD1. This CDR3 has 15 residues. The V segment lost 4 bases and the J segment 6 bases; nucleotides outside the gene matches: 6. In germline, CDR1 is MNHEY, CDR2 SVGAGI. The CDR3, as DNA: TGTGCCAGCAGTTCAGGGACAGGGAGATCCGGGGAGCTGTTTTTT. It is translated as CASSSGTGRSGELFF.

The chain carries TRBV2 and TRBJ1-1; D gene unclear. CDR1 is SNHLY and CDR2 is FYNNEI in the germline V gene. CDR3 length: 14 amino acids. Trimming stripped 2 bases from V and 5 bases from J, with 12 bases between. The CDR3 DNA sequence: TGTGCCAGCAGTGAAACCTTCGGAGGGACTGAAGCTTTCTTT. Protein: CASSETFGGTEAFF. Complete variable domain (other parts from reference TRBV2 and TRBJ1-1): EPEVTQTPSHQVTQMGQEVILRCVPISNHLYFYWYRQILGQKVEFLVSFYNNEISEKSEIFDDQFSVERPDGSNFTLKIRSTKLEDSAMYFCASSETFGGTEAFFGQGTRLTVV.

The chain carries TRBV5-1 and TRBJ2-5; tentative D call: TRBD2 (5 bases). V gave up 7 bases and J gave up 5 bases, with 12 bases separating them. The CDR3 length is 12 residues. The germline CDR1 and CDR2 sequences are SGHRS and YFSETQ. The CDR3 reads CASGRTGETQYF. DNA for the CDR3: TGCGCCAGCGGCAGGACTGGGGAGACCCAGTACTTC.

The gene calls are TRBV15 and TRBJ1-1; 8 nucleotides align to TRBD1. The CDR3 totals 15 residues. J was trimmed by 5 bases and V by 1 base; bases with no gene match: 6. Germline V gene sequence: CDR1 LNHNV, CDR2 YYDKDF (reference sequence). This chain's CDR3 is CATSRVWTGKTEAFF. The CDR3 DNA reads as TGTGCCACCAGCAGAGTTTGGACAGGGAAAACTGAAGCTTTCTTT. Combining the CDR3 with reference TRBV15 and TRBJ1-1 gives the whole variable domain DAMVIQNPRYQVTQFGKPVTLSCSQTLNHNVMYWYQQKSSQAPKLLFHYYDKDFNNEADTPDNFQSRRPNTSFCFLDIRSPGLGDTAMYLCATSRVWTGKTEAFFGQGTRLTVV.

V is TRBV13 and J is TRBJ2-3; TRBD2 agrees at 9 bases. The CDR3 is 15 amino acids. Germline V gene lookup returns CDR1 PRHDT and CDR2 FYEKMQ (reference sequence). J gave up 6 bases and V 3 bases, and 7 bases lay outside the gene matches. This CDR3 reads CASSFPSGGIDTQYF. The CDR3, as DNA: TGTGCCAGCAGCTTTCCCAGCGGGGGGATCGATACGCAGTATTTT.

The chain recombines TRBV24-1 with TRBJ2-2; possibly TRBD2 for D (6 bases). V lost 9 bases and J 0 bases, leaving 7 bases between the germline ends. The CDR3 length is 13 residues. CDR1 and CDR2 (germline): KGHDR, SFDVKD. The CDR3 is CATAGPNTGELFF. CDR3 coding DNA: TGTGCCACCGCGGGACCGAACACCGGGGAGCTGTTTTTT.

The rearrangement links TRBV11-2 to TRBJ2-2, with TRBD2 as a possible D gene (5 bases). The V gene lost 2 bases and the J gene lost 7 bases, with 8 bases spanning the gap. There are 13 residues in the CDR3. Looked up from germline, CDR1 is SGHAT and CDR2 is FQNNGV. CDR3 in DNA: TGTGCCAGCAGCTTAAGACGGGACGGGGAGCTGTTTTTT. It codes for CASSLRRDGELFF.

CDR3 in amino acids: CASSSKTGEYRYF. The CDR3 bases are TGTGCCAGCAGCTCGAAGACAGGGGAATATAGGTATTTT. V and J are TRBV5-4 and TRBJ2-3; 8 nucleotides align to TRBD1. Germline trimming cut 3 bases from V and 14 bases from J; bases unmatched to any gene: 11. Germline lookup yields CDR1 SGHNT and CDR2 YYREEE (reference sequence). The CDR3 is 13 amino acids.

The chain combines TRBV3-1 (or the pseudogene TRBV3-2) with TRBJ2-3, with D perhaps matching TRBD1 (6 bases). V was clipped by 1 base and J by 4 bases, with 12 bases between them. Germline values: CDR1 LGHDT, CDR2 YNNKEL (reference sequence). CDR3 length: 15 amino acids. The CDR3 sequence: CASSQGTESADTQYF. In DNA, the CDR3 is TGTGCCAGCAGCCAAGGGACAGAGTCGGCAGATACGCAGTATTTT.

This clone was seen just once. The chain employs TRBV14 and TRBJ1-4, with D uncertain. The CDR3 sequence is 18 residues long. V lost 1 base and J lost 0, with 15 bases in between. Germline-derived CDR1 and CDR2 are SGHDN and FVKESK. CDR3 sequence reads: CASSQGYSPIATNEKLFF. The CDR3 coding sequence is TGTGCCAGCAGCCAAGGATACAGCCCTATAGCAACTAATGAAAAACTGTTTTTT.